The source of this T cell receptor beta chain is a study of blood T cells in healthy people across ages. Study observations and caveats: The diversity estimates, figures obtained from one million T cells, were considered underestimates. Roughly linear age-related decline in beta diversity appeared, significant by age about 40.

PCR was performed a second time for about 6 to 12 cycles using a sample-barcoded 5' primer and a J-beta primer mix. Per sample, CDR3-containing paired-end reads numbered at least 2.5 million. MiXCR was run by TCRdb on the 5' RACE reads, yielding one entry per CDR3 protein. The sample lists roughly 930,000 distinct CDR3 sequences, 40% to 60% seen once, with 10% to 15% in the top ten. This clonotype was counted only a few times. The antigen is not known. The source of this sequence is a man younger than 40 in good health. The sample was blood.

The CDR3 region has the DNA TGTGCCAGCAGCCAAGAGGGACAGTGGTACGAGCAGTACTTC. Amino acids: CASSQEGQWYEQYF. The V gene is TRBV3-1, the J gene TRBJ2-7; 7 nucleotides align to TRBD1. V shed 0 bases and J 4 bases; nucleotides not matched to a gene: 3. The CDR3 has 14 amino acids. Germline CDR1 and CDR2: LGHDT and YNNKEL (reference sequence).